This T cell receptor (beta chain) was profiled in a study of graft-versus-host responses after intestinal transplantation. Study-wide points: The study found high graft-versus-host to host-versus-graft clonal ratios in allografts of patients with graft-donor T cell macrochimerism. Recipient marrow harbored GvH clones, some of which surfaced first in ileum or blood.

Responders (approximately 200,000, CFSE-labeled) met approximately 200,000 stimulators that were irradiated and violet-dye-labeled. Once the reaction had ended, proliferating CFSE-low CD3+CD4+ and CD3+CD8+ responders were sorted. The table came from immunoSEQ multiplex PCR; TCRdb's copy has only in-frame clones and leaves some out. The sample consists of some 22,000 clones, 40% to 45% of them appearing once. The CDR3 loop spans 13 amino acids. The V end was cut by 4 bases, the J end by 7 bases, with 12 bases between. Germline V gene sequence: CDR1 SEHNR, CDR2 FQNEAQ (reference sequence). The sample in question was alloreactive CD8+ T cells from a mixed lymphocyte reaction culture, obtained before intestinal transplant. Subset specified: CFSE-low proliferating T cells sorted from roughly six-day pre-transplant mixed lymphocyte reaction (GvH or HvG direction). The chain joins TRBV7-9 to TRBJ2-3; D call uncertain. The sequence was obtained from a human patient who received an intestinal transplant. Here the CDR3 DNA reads TGTGCCAGCAGCTCGCCCCAACTGAATACGCAGTATTTT. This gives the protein CASSSPQLNTQYF.